The text below deals with one T cell receptor beta chain. Germline assignment: CDR1 KGHSH and CDR2 LQKENI. The CDR3 sequence is 13 residues long. V was cut by 0 bases and J by 5 bases, with 6 bases left in between. This specimen belongs to a study of fetal regulatory T cell absence and autoimmunity. TCRdb keeps only in-frame clones here, not all; method: immunoSEQ multiplex PCR. This repertoire shows roughly 95,000 clones, approximately 75% found once; its top ten account for 1.5% to 2.5%. The clonotype originates from a male donor with IPEX syndrome. The sequencing input was pancreas tissue. The chain carries TRBV18 and TRBJ2-3; D possibly corresponds to TRBD2 (5 bases). CDR3 amino acids: CASSPPGEDTQYF. DNA of the CDR3: TGTGCCAGCTCACCACCGGGAGAAGATACGCAGTATTTT.